This T cell receptor (beta chain) was observed in a study of blood T cells in healthy people across ages. Study observations and caveats: Roughly linearly, TCR beta diversity per million T cells fell as age increased.

On this clonotype itself: The target antigen is unknown.

Trimming stripped 5 bases from V and 7 bases from J, with 15 bases between. The CDR3 is 13 amino acids. CDR1 is SGHVS, CDR2 FNYEAQ, per germline. Primed by a sample-barcoded 5' primer and a J-beta primer mix, a second PCR proceeded for about 6 to 11 cycles. TCRdb ran MiXCR on the 5' RACE reads and lists one entry per CDR3 protein. The sample lists fewer than 800,000 distinct CDR3 sequences, approximately 25% seen once, with 9.4% in the top ten. The data also belong to a second study, concerning T cells of mothers and their children.

This TCR derives from a boy younger than 18 in good health. The V and J genes are TRBV7-6 and TRBJ2-7, with D maybe TRBD1 (6 bases). Sample: blood. Here the CDR3 reads CASSQIEGVEQYF. The DNA for the CDR3 is TGTGCCAGCAGCCAAATTGAGGGGGTTGAGCAGTACTTC.